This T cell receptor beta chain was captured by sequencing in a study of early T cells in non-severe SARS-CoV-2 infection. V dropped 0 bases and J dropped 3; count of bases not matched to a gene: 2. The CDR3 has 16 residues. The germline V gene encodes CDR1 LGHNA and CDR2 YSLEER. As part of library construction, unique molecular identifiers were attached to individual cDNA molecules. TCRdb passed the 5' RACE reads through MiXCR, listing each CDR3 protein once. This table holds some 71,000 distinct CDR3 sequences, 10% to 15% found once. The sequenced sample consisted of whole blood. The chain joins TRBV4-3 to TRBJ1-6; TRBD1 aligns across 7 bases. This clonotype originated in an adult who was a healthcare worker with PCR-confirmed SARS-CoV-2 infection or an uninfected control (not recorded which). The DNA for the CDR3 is TGCGCCAGCAGCCAAGATTGGACAGGCTATAATTCACCCCTCCACTTT. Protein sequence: CASSQDWTGYNSPLHF.